This TCR beta chain appears in the sequencing data of a study of CD8+ T cells in alopecia areata. In germline, CDR1 is SQVTM, CDR2 ANQGSEA. V was shortened by 7 bases and J by 4 bases, with 10 bases between the two germline ends. The CDR3 contains 11 residues. It was cDNA, reverse transcribed from extracted RNA, that served as the sequencing template. Profiling relied on immunoSEQ multiplex PCR, and the TCRdb table lists in-frame clones only, not all of them. Here the sample spans 110,000 or so clones, around two fifths being singletons. Study-level points and caveats: Normal skin's resident alphabeta T cells are also sequenced in scalp samples.

For this clone: No antigen is known for it.

This receptor was identified in a human donor with alopecia areata. Sequencing used CD4+ T cells sorted from blood. The rearrangement uses TRBV29-1 and TRBJ1-1; TRBD1 might be the D (6 bases). The CDR3 DNA is TGCAGCGCACAGGGTTTCACTGAAGCTTTCTTT. It is translated as CSAQGFTEAFF.